The T cell receptor beta chain described here comes from a study of blood T cell repertoires in COVID-19. For the study at large: The United States, Italy and Spain supplied acute and convalescent COVID-19 samples.

Profiling relied on immunoSEQ multiplex PCR, and the TCRdb table lists in-frame clones only, not all of them. The table has over 350,000 clones, more than 85% seen once. This clone was seen a handful of times. With 7 bases clipped from V and 5 bases from J, the junction kept 8 bases outside the gene matches. The CDR3 length is 13 residues. CDR1 and CDR2 from the germline V gene are GTSNPN and SVGIG (reference sequence). Enrollees, roughly 18 to 90 years old, lived in approximately 25 US areas. Source material: PBMCs or T cells enriched from blood (not recorded which). The receptor's source is a woman aged 40 to 49 who had been exposed to COVID-19. J is TRBJ2-5 and V is TRBV30; TRBD2 matches 9 bases. The CDR3 protein is CASAGGPTETQYF. In DNA, the CDR3 is TGTGCCTCCGCGGGAGGGCCCACGGAGACCCAGTACTTC. Supplemented by reference TRBV30 and TRBJ2-5, the full variable domain reads SQTIHQWPATLVQPVGSPLSLECTVEGTSNPNLYWYRQAAGRGLQLLFYSVGIGQISSEVPQNLSASRPQDRQFILSSKKLLLSDSGFYLCASAGGPTETQYFGPGTRLLVL.